The 10 T cell receptor beta chains in this list originate from one sample, sequenced in a study of T cell changes during pregnancy in multiple sclerosis. This table comes from immunoSEQ multiplex PCR, and its TCRdb copy is limited to in-frame clones, with some not included. Of 60,000 to 65,000 clones listed, roughly 87% are singletons. The specimen was peripheral blood, collected in the second trimester of pregnancy. These receptors came from a female donor in good health, enrolled as a control in a pregnancy study.

The CDR3 loop reads CAWRQGLYNEQFF. The CDR3 nucleotides are TGTGCCTGGAGGCAGGGACTTTACAATGAGCAGTTCTTC. The V call is TRBV30, the J call TRBJ2-1, with D tentatively TRBD2 (6 bases). Looked up from germline, CDR1 is GTSNPN and CDR2 is SVGIG (reference sequence). V was cut by 3 bases and J by 4 bases, with 10 bases left in between. There are 13 residues in the CDR3. Full variable domain (missing parts from reference TRBV30 and TRBJ2-1): SQTIHQWPATLVQPVGSPLSLECTVEGTSNPNLYWYRQAAGRGLQLLFYSVGIGQISSEVPQNLSASRPQDRQFILSSKKLLLSDSGFYLCAWRQGLYNEQFFGPGTRLTVL.

In this sample, this clone turned up once. The J gene is TRBJ2-5, the V gene TRBV2, with a weak D call TRBD1 (5 bases). The CDR3 length is 14 residues. V shed 2 bases and J shed 4 bases, with 11 bases lying between them. Germline CDR1 is SNHLY and CDR2 is FYNNEI. The CDR3 DNA follows: TGTGCCAGCAGTGAAACAGGCCCTAGAGAGACCCAGTACTTC. Encoded protein: CASSETGPRETQYF.

This chain uses TRBV6-6 with TRBJ2-2, with a weak D call TRBD2 (6 bases). Germline V gene lookup returns CDR1 MNHNY and CDR2 SVGAGI (reference sequence). V was shortened by 5 bases and J by 13 bases, with 17 bases between the two germline ends. This CDR3 has 13 residues. The DNA for the CDR3 is TGTGCCAGCAGTAGCCAACCGGGACTTCTGCTGTTTTTT. Its translation: CASSSQPGLLLFF.

This clone was counted only a few times. V gene TRBV5-1 combines with J gene TRBJ2-7; tentatively, D is TRBD1 (6 bases). V was pared by 3 bases and J by 6 bases, with 16 bases between. CDR3 length equals 14 residues. Germline CDR1 SGHRS, CDR2 YFSETQ. The CDR3 DNA reads as TGCGCCAGCAGCTGGCAACAGGGATCGGGCGAGCAGTACTTC. Encoded protein: CASSWQQGSGEQYF.

This chain connects TRBV5-1 to TRBJ1-1, with TRBD1 identical over 10 bases. This CDR3 contains 16 residues. The germline V gene encodes CDR1 SGHRS and CDR2 YFSETQ. The trim removed 3 bases at V and 5 bases at J, leaving 10 bases unmatched. This CDR3 reads CASSYAGTGVGTEAFF. Written as DNA, the CDR3 is TGCGCCAGCAGCTACGCCGGGACAGGGGTGGGGACTGAAGCTTTCTTT.

This chain uses TRBV2 with TRBJ2-3; TRBD2 matches 8 bases. J gave up 0 bases and V 4 bases, and 9 bases lay outside the gene matches. The V gene's germline CDR1 is SNHLY and CDR2 FYNNEI. This CDR3 spans 17 amino acids. The CDR3 region is CASSAGASGPSTDTQYF. For the CDR3, the DNA is TGTGCCAGCAGTGCTGGGGCTAGCGGGCCGAGCACAGATACGCAGTATTTT.

The chain has TRBV7-2 and TRBJ2-7; D is perhaps TRBD1 (5 bases). CDR1 and CDR2 from the germline V gene are SGHTA and FQGNSA. V lost 4 bases to trimming and J lost 2 bases, with 15 bases between them. This CDR3 contains 15 residues. CDR3 DNA: TGTGCCAGCAGCTCCAGGGAATACAGAACCTACGAGCAGTACTTC. This encodes CASSSREYRTYEQYF.

The chain employs TRBV4-1 and TRBJ2-2; possible D gene TRBD2, 6 bases. CDR3 length: 15 amino acids. CDR1 is MGHRA and CDR2 is YSYEKL in the germline V gene. V lost 4 bases and J 7 bases, leaving 16 bases between the germline ends. The CDR3 here is CASSRGGGEVGELFF. In DNA form, the CDR3 reads TGCGCCAGCAGCCGGGGCGGAGGGGAGGTCGGGGAGCTGTTTTTT.

V usage is TRBV6-5 and J usage is TRBJ2-7, with 7 bases identical to TRBD2. The germline gives CDR1 MNHEY, CDR2 SVGAGI. The CDR3 is made up of 14 amino acids. The trim removed 5 bases at V and 9 bases at J, leaving 13 bases unmatched. Written as DNA, the CDR3 is TGTGCCAGCAGTGGTACCAGTAGCGGGCCGGGGCAGTACTTC. Translated, it gives CASSGTSSGPGQYF.

In this sample, this clone turned up once. The genes are TRBV10-3 and TRBJ2-1; the D gene is possibly TRBD2 (5 bases). V lost 3 bases and J lost 2, with 11 bases in between. The germline V gene encodes CDR1 ENHRY and CDR2 SYGVKD. This CDR3 comprises 15 residues. CDR3 in DNA: TGTGCCATCAGTGATCCCGGGATGCCCTACAATGAGCAGTTCTTC. Its protein is CAISDPGMPYNEQFF.